This paragraph covers one T cell receptor (beta chain) sequence. A junction end diverges from the germline sequence, so it may reflect a read error. This table comes from immunoSEQ multiplex PCR, and its TCRdb copy is limited to in-frame clones, with some not included. The table has around 200,000 clones, approximately 90% seen once; the top ten hold approximately 1.1%. The sample belongs to a study of blood T cell repertoires in COVID-19. Germline CDR1 reads MNHEY; CDR2 reads SVGEGT. The CDR3 spans 14 residues. The source material was PBMCs or T cells enriched from blood (not recorded which). The chain combines TRBV6-2 or TRBV6-3 with TRBJ2-7; 7 bases are shared with TRBD1. The TCR sequence derives from a man aged 25-45 years who had recovered from COVID-19. In DNA, the CDR3 is TGTGCCAGCACCCCTCACTACAGGGGATACGGGCAGTACTTC. It encodes CASTPHYRGYGQYF.